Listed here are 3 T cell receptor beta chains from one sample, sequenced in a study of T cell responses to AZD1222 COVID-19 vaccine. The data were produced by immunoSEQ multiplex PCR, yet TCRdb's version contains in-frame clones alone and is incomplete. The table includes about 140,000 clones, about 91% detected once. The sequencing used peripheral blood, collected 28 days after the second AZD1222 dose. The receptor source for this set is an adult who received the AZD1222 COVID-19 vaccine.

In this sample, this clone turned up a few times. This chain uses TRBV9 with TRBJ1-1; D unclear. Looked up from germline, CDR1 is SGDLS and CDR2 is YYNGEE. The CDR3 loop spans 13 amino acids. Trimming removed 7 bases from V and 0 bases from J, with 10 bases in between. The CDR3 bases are TGTGCCAGCGGCATAAGTTTGAACACTGAAGCTTTCTTT. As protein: CASGISLNTEAFF.

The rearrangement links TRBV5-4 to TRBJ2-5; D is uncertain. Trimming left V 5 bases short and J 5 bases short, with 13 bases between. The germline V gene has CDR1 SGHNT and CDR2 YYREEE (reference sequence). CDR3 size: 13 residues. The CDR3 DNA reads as TGTGCCAGCAGGCTCCCTATGCGGGAGACCCAGTACTTC. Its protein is CASRLPMRETQYF.

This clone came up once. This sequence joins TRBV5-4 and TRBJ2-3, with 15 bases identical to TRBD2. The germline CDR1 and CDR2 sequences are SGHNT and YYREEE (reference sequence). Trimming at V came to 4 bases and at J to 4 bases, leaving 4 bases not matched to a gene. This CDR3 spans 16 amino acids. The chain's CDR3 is CASSVRTSGGADTQYF. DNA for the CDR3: TGTGCCAGCAGCGTGCGGACTAGCGGGGGGGCAGATACGCAGTATTTT.